This T cell receptor beta chain was retrieved from a study of T cells in Graves' hyperthyroidism and ophthalmopathy. Study background: Before any treatment, at initial diagnosis, peripheral blood was collected.

This clonotype appeared a few times. The antigen is undetermined. CDR3 size: 12 residues. Deletions cut 4 bases from V and 8 bases from J, with 11 bases between. CDR1 and CDR2 from the germline V gene are SGHAT and FQNNGV. Diagnoses were established using clinical symptoms, serum thyroxine and TRAb, thyroid ultrasound and orbital computed tomography. Authors of the study amplified TCR beta CDR3 regions from RNA transcripts. Researchers ran a first-round RT-PCR on the TCR CDR3 using the HTBI primer set. A single record per CDR3 protein comes from TCRdb applying MiXCR to the multiplex PCR reads. The data show about 640,000 distinct CDR3 sequences, less than 25% seen once. Findings of the study overall: The blood repertoire included most of the expanded thyroid clonotypes above 0.001. Ophthalmopathy was told apart from stable hyperthyroidism by a 13 V-J model.

This chain uses TRBV11-2 with TRBJ1-1; D is uncertain. This TCR was sampled from a man under 40 with Graves' ophthalmopathy. Material: blood. The CDR3 loop is CASSSYAREAFF. The DNA of the CDR3 is TGTGCCAGCAGCTCGTACGCCAGGGAAGCTTTCTTT.